This T cell receptor beta chain was profiled in a study of neurological immune-mediated disorders. The CDR3 runs to 16 residues. The germline V gene has CDR1 SGHRS and CDR2 YFSETQ. The V and J ends lost 1 base and 0 bases respectively, with 11 bases between them. Findings and caveats of the study: No link was found between any clinical or MRI feature and the multiple sclerosis repertoire cluster.

The cDNA was synthesized by means of template-switch 5'RACE, which was carried out with 10-nucleotide random UMIs. TCRdb recomputed calls from the 5' RACE reads with MiXCR, one row per CDR3 protein. The sample holds roughly 67,000 distinct CDR3 sequences, more than 3.5% seen once. This clonotype was seen at least ten times. No antigen is known for it. PBMCs stored at -80 C, 2 million in total, were the source of the unsorted libraries. V gene TRBV5-1 combines with J gene TRBJ2-1; a possible D gene is TRBD1 (7 bases). The TCR comes from a man aged 50 to 59 with multiple sclerosis. Sequenced sample: PBMCs. This chain's CDR3 is CASSLRGTASYNEQFF. CDR3 DNA sequence: TGCGCCAGCAGCTTGCGCGGGACAGCCTCCTACAATGAGCAGTTCTTC.